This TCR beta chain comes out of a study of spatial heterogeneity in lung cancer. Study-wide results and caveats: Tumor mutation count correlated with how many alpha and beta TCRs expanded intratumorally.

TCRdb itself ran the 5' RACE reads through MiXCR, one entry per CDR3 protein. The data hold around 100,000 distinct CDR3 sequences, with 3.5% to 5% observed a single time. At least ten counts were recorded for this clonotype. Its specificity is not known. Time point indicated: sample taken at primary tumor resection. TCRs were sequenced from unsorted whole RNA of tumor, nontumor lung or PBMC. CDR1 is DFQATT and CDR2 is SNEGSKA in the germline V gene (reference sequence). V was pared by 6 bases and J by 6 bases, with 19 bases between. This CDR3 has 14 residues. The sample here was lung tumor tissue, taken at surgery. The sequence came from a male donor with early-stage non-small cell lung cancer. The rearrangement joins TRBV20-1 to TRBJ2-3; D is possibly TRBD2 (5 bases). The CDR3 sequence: CSAPPGNGVDTQYF. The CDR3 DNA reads TGCAGTGCACCTCCGGGAAACGGGGTGGATACGCAGTATTTT.